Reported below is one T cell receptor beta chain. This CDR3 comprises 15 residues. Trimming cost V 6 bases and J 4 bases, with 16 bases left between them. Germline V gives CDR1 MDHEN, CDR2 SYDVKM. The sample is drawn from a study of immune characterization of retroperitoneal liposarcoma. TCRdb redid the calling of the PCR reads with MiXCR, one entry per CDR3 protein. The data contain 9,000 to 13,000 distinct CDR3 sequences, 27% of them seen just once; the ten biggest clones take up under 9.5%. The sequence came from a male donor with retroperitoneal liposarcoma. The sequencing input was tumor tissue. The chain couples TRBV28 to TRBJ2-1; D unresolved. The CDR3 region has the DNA TGTGCCAGCAGCCAGACAAAAAAGGGATACAATGAGCAGTTCTTC. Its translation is CASSQTKKGYNEQFF.